This entry lists 32 T cell receptor beta chains sequenced from one sample in a study of control samples from healthy donors and cancer patients. Sequenced by immunoSEQ multiplex PCR; TCRdb stores in-frame clones only, minus some. This table holds some 76,000 clones, around 86% found once. Sequenced input: PBMCs. The receptors come from a woman aged 50 to 60 with colorectal cancer.

The chain recombines TRBV27 with TRBJ1-1; a weak D match, TRBD1 (6 bases). This CDR3 spans 16 amino acids. Germline CDR1 MNHEY, CDR2 SMNVEV (reference sequence). V was cut by 4 bases and J by 0 bases, with 15 bases left in between. The CDR3 region is CASSSTGYEMNTEAFF. The CDR3 DNA reads as TGTGCCAGCAGTTCAACAGGGTACGAAATGAACACTGAAGCTTTCTTT.

This clone was observed a handful of times. The chain combines TRBV6-2 or TRBV6-3 with TRBJ1-6; D unclear. The CDR3 extends over 14 amino acids. The V end was cut by 4 bases, the J end by 6 bases, with 10 bases between. Looked up from germline, CDR1 is MNHEY and CDR2 is SVGEGT. The CDR3: CASSSTPINSPLHF. The CDR3 nucleotides are TGTGCCAGCAGTTCAACGCCTATTAATTCACCCCTCCACTTT.

This chain uses TRBV4-3 with TRBJ1-3; D unresolved. This CDR3 contains 16 residues. Trimming stripped 0 bases from V and 4 bases from J, with 13 bases between. The germline CDR1 and CDR2 sequences are LGHNA and YSLEER. The CDR3 sequence: CASSQDSRHMGNTIYF. The CDR3 nucleotides read TGCGCCAGCAGCCAAGATTCACGGCATATGGGAAACACCATATATTTT.

The chain carries TRBV7-3 and TRBJ1-6, with D unclear. Germline V gene lookup returns CDR1 SGHTA and CDR2 FQGTGA. V shed 3 bases and J shed 8 bases, with 11 bases lying between them. This CDR3 is built from 14 residues. The CDR3 loop is CASSFAGSDSPLHF. The CDR3 DNA is TGTGCCAGCAGCTTTGCGGGGAGTGATTCACCCCTCCACTTT.

J is TRBJ2-2 and V is TRBV6-5; TRBD1 aligns across 9 bases. Germline CDR1 MNHEY, CDR2 SVGAGI. The ends lost 4 bases at V and 7 bases at J; junction bases unmatched: 7. This CDR3 spans 15 amino acids. The CDR3 here is CASSSGTGWVGELFF. The CDR3 DNA reads TGTGCCAGCAGTTCCGGGACAGGGTGGGTCGGGGAGCTGTTTTTT.

The V gene is TRBV5-1, the J gene TRBJ2-1; a possible D gene is TRBD1 (5 bases). The CDR3 contains 15 residues. From germline, CDR1 is SGHRS and CDR2 YFSETQ. V lost 7 bases to trimming and J lost 5 bases, with 19 bases between them. The CDR3 is CASGVQGMGNNEQFF. The DNA of the CDR3 is TGCGCCAGCGGCGTCCAGGGTATGGGGAACAATGAGCAGTTCTTC.

Only one count was recorded for this clone. This chain uses TRBV5-4 with TRBJ2-6; TRBD1 might be the D (6 bases). Per the germline V gene, CDR1 is SGHNT and CDR2 is YYREEE (reference sequence). The CDR3 loop spans 18 amino acids. With 3 bases removed from V and 4 bases from J, the gap between germline ends came to 20 bases. The CDR3 loop is CASSSEEATGPGANVLTF. CDR3 sequence (DNA): TGTGCCAGCAGCTCAGAGGAGGCAACAGGGCCGGGGGCCAACGTCCTGACTTTC.

The chain carries TRBV7-9 and TRBJ1-3; 7 positions agree with TRBD1. CDR1 and CDR2 (germline): SEHNR, FQNEAQ (reference sequence). V gave up 5 bases and J gave up 2 bases; unmatched junction bases: 3. The CDR3 sequence is 14 residues long. CDR3 in amino acids: CASSVDRAGNTIYF. The CDR3 bases are TGTGCCAGCAGCGTTGACAGGGCTGGAAACACCATATATTTT.

This sequence joins TRBV18 and TRBJ1-3; unclear D gene. CDR3 length: 15 amino acids. V was pared by 2 bases and J by 0 bases, with 8 bases between. The germline V gene has CDR1 KGHSH and CDR2 LQKENI. CDR3 in DNA: TGTGCCAGCTCACCAGGTTCGTCCTCTGGAAACACCATATATTTT. This codes for CASSPGSSSGNTIYF.

This chain connects TRBV7-8 to TRBJ1-4; a possible D gene is TRBD1 (6 bases). CDR3 size: 14 residues. Trimming pared 3 bases from V and 5 bases from J, leaving 10 bases between. The germline CDR1 and CDR2 sequences are SGHVS and FQNEAQ. The CDR3 DNA reads TGTGCCAGCAGCTTTCAGGGGTACAATGAAAAACTGTTTTTT. The encoded protein is CASSFQGYNEKLFF.

The chain is built from TRBV10-2 and TRBJ2-5, with 11 bases fitting TRBD2. The CDR3 contains 13 residues. Trimming took 6 bases from V and 5 from J; bases not matched to a gene: 2. Germline CDR1 and CDR2: WSHSY and SAAADI. The CDR3 loop is CASRLAGVETQYF. CDR3 in DNA: TGCGCCAGCAGACTAGCGGGGGTGGAGACCCAGTACTTC.

This clone has only one observation. The chain links TRBV5-1 to TRBJ1-2; D uncertain. The CDR3 runs 15 residues. V gave up 5 bases and J gave up 8 bases, with 22 bases separating them. Germline CDR1 SGHRS, CDR2 YFSETQ. In DNA form, the CDR3 reads TGCGCCAGCAGTTTCGGCACGGCCGGCGTGGAGGGCTACACCTTC. The encoded protein is CASSFGTAGVEGYTF.

This clone showed up just once. V and J are TRBV6-2 or TRBV6-3 and TRBJ1-5, with D unclear. The V gene's germline CDR1 is MNHEY and CDR2 SVGEGT. CDR3 length: 16 amino acids. The V end lost 2 bases, the J end lost 4 bases, and 15 bases lay between the germline ends. The CDR3 region has the DNA TGTGCCAGCAGTTACGACCCCTATTATAGTAATCAGCCCCAGCATTTT. It translates to CASSYDPYYSNQPQHF.

The chain joins TRBV10-3 to TRBJ2-3; 9 bases are a match to TRBD2. Germline CDR1 and CDR2: ENHRY and SYGVKD. Trimming removed 4 bases from V and 5 bases from J; junction bases left unmatched: 7. CDR3 length: 15 amino acids. This CDR3 is CAISAAGGRKDTQYF. CDR3 nucleotides: TGTGCCATCAGTGCCGCGGGGGGGCGGAAAGATACGCAGTATTTT.

The V and J genes are TRBV9 and TRBJ2-7, with a weak D call TRBD2 (6 bases). Between the trimmed V and J ends, which lost 4 bases and 7 bases, there was a span of 15 bases. Germline CDR1 and CDR2: SGDLS and YYNGEE. This CDR3 spans 13 amino acids. As DNA, the CDR3 is TGTGCCAGCAGCCCTAGCGTACCGGGAGAGCAGTACGTC. It translates to CASSPSVPGEQYV.

The rearrangement links TRBV19 to TRBJ1-5; 8 bases agree with TRBD1. The germline gives CDR1 LNHDA, CDR2 SQIVND (reference sequence). CDR3 length equals 13 residues. CDR3 sequence (DNA): TGTGCGGCCTCAGGGGGCTTGGGTCAGCCCCAGCATTTT. As protein: CAASGGLGQPQHF.

This sequence joins TRBV2 and TRBJ2-5, with D perhaps TRBD1 or TRBD2 (5 bases each). Trimming shortened V by 5 bases and J by 5 bases, and 9 bases separated the two germline ends. The CDR3 covers 12 residues. Germline assignment: CDR1 SNHLY and CDR2 FYNNEI. CDR3 in DNA: TGTGCCAGCAGTCAGGGAGAGGAGACCCAGTACTTC. It is translated as CASSQGEETQYF.

V gene TRBV14 combines with J gene TRBJ2-5, with D possibly being TRBD2 (5 bases). The CDR3 sequence is 17 residues long. The V gene's germline CDR1 is SGHDN and CDR2 FVKESK. V was cut by 4 bases and J by 2 bases, with 20 bases left in between. This CDR3 reads CASSPPSLRGAQETQYF. CDR3 coding DNA: TGTGCCAGCAGCCCACCTAGCCTCCGGGGAGCACAAGAGACCCAGTACTTC.

The V gene is TRBV5-6, the J gene TRBJ1-6, with a tentative D call TRBD1 (6 bases). The CDR3 totals 16 residues. Germline assignment: CDR1 SGHDT and CDR2 YYEEEE. V was clipped by 0 bases and J by 5 bases, with 12 bases between them. CDR3 in amino acids: CASSLVGGVNNSPLHF. For the CDR3, the DNA is TGTGCCAGCAGCTTGGTAGGGGGAGTAAATAATTCACCCCTCCACTTT.

V and J are TRBV4-3 and TRBJ1-3, with D unresolved. CDR3 size: 16 residues. Germline V CDR1 and CDR2: LGHNA, YSLEER. Trimming shortened V by 0 bases and J by 0 bases, and 9 bases separated the two germline ends. The CDR3 coding sequence is TGCGCCAGCAGCCAAGAAGCGGCGAACTCTGGAAACACCATATATTTT. This codes for CASSQEAANSGNTIYF.

The chain recombines TRBV7-9 with TRBJ2-2, with 9 bases matching TRBD2. Germline trimming cut 2 bases from V and 6 bases from J; bases unmatched to any gene: 1. This CDR3 comprises 14 residues. In germline, CDR1 is SEHNR, CDR2 FQNEAQ (reference sequence). In DNA form, the CDR3 reads TGTGCCAGCAGCTTAATAGCGGGGGCCGGGGAGCTGTTTTTT. Translation: CASSLIAGAGELFF.

The CDR3 sequence: CASRPTAPDYYGYTF. In DNA form, the CDR3 reads TGTGCAAGTCGCCCGACAGCTCCGGATTACTATGGCTACACCTTC. V usage is TRBV12-2 and J usage is TRBJ1-2; the table names TRBD1, a call not compared with the DNA. TRBV12-2 is assigned pseudogene status. The CDR3 extends over 15 amino acids.

In this sample, this clone turned up once. The chain has TRBV6-2 or TRBV6-3 and TRBJ1-5; no definite D call. Looked up from germline, CDR1 is MNHEY and CDR2 is SVGEGT. CDR3 length: 12 amino acids. The ends were cut back, 2 bases at V and 5 bases at J, with 4 bases in the middle. CDR3 bases: TGTGCCAGCAGTTACCTCTATCAGCCCCAGCATTTT. It is translated as CASSYLYQPQHF.

This chain connects TRBV6-5 to TRBJ1-6, with 7 positions matching TRBD1. The trim removed 5 bases at V and 10 bases at J, leaving 5 bases unmatched. Germline CDR1 and CDR2: MNHEY and SVGAGI. The CDR3 is 13 residues long. In DNA, the CDR3 is TGTGCCAGCAGTAGTGACAGGGTCTCACCCCTCCACTTT. Translated: CASSSDRVSPLHF.

The rearrangement uses TRBV11-1 and TRBJ1-2; no clear D gene. The CDR3 is made up of 13 amino acids. The V end lost 4 bases, the J end lost 4 bases, and 10 bases lay between the germline ends. Germline CDR1 SGHAT, CDR2 FQDESV (reference sequence). The CDR3 nucleotides are TGTGCCAGCAGCTCGATTGAGGGCTATGGCTACACCTTC. The encoded protein is CASSSIEGYGYTF.

Concerning this clone: A junction boundary mismatches the germline segment, possibly from a read error. This chain links TRBV28 with TRBJ1-2; 9 nucleotides match TRBD1. CDR3 size: 16 residues. The V gene's germline CDR1 is MDHEN and CDR2 SYDVKM. This CDR3 is CASNLRGGQGNYGYTF. DNA of the CDR3: TGTGCCAGCAATTTACGGGGGGGACAGGGTAACTATGGCTACACCTTC.

The rearrangement links TRBV12-5 to TRBJ1-5; D is uncertain. From germline, CDR1 is LGHNT and CDR2 FRNRAP. The CDR3 contains 18 residues. With 0 bases removed from V and 0 bases from J, the gap between germline ends came to 15 bases. Here the CDR3 reads CASGLVGFLADSNQPQHF. As DNA, the CDR3 is TGTGCTAGTGGTTTGGTCGGCTTTCTGGCAGATAGCAATCAGCCCCAGCATTTT.

The count of this clone is one. The chain couples TRBV28 to TRBJ2-3; D gene unclear. This CDR3 spans 13 amino acids. V lost 4 bases and J 4 bases, leaving 9 bases between the germline ends. Germline CDR1 reads MDHEN; CDR2 reads SYDVKM. The CDR3 DNA reads as TGTGCCAGCAGTTCCCCCCCAGCAGATACGCAGTATTTT. It is translated as CASSSPPADTQYF.

This clone was detected only a few times. The genes are TRBV6-1 and TRBJ1-5, with no clear D. Trimming left V 0 bases short and J 5 bases short, with 2 bases between. CDR3 length: 12 residues. CDR1 and CDR2 from the germline V gene are MNHNS and SASEGT. The CDR3 reads CASSEAYQPQHF. DNA for the CDR3: TGTGCCAGCAGTGAAGCCTATCAGCCCCAGCATTTT.

The V call is TRBV4-3, the J call TRBJ1-2; no reliable D call. Germline loops: CDR1 LGHNA, CDR2 YSLEER. V lost 6 bases and J 1 base, leaving 9 bases between the germline ends. This CDR3 has 13 amino acids. CDR3 in amino acids: CASSRTINYGYTF. CDR3 DNA sequence: TGCGCCAGCAGTCGGACCATTAACTATGGCTACACCTTC.

V is TRBV4-3 and J is TRBJ2-7, with a possible D match to TRBD1 (5 bases). The V end was cut by 2 bases, the J end by 0 bases, with 11 bases between. The V gene's germline CDR1 is LGHNA and CDR2 YSLEER. CDR3 length: 15 amino acids. CDR3: CASSQLNRSSYEQYV. The DNA for the CDR3 is TGCGCCAGCAGCCAATTGAACAGGAGCTCCTACGAGCAGTACGTC.

The chain joins TRBV16 to TRBJ1-5; 8 positions match TRBD1. Germline V gene lookup returns CDR1 KGHSY and CDR2 FQNENV. The ends lost 0 bases at V and 6 bases at J; junction bases unmatched: 4. The CDR3 has 15 residues. The DNA of the CDR3 is TGTGCCAGCAGCCAATCCACAACAGGGGGTCAGCCCCAGCATTTT. This codes for CASSQSTTGGQPQHF.